The 21 T cell receptor beta chains below come from one sample, sequenced in a study of PD-1 blockade in mismatch repair-deficient tumors. The assay was immunoSEQ multiplex PCR, and TCRdb's table has in-frame clones only and misses some. The profile shows more than 85,000 clones, about four fifths of them singletons. The sequencing here drew on peripheral blood, taken less than 37 weeks after starting pembrolizumab. Receptors originate from an adult with mismatch repair-deficient cancer.

This chain uses TRBV6-5 with TRBJ1-2, with 7 bases fitting TRBD1. CDR3 length: 13 amino acids. V was clipped by 2 bases and J by 8 bases; unmatched bases: 5. Germline CDR1 and CDR2: MNHEY and SVGAGI. The CDR3 spells CASSYGQAQGYTF. In nucleotides, the CDR3 is TGTGCCAGCAGTTACGGACAGGCTCAGGGCTACACCTTC.

The V gene is TRBV19, the J gene TRBJ2-3; D uncertain. This CDR3 has 14 residues. Per germline, CDR1 LNHDA and CDR2 SQIVND (reference sequence). V dropped 3 bases and J dropped 2 bases, with 9 bases sitting between them. The chain's CDR3 is CASSIAQNTDTQYF. CDR3 in DNA: TGTGCCAGTAGTATCGCCCAAAACACAGATACGCAGTATTTT.

This clone appeared once. The V gene is TRBV6-5, the J gene TRBJ2-7, with 11 bases matching TRBD2. CDR3 length equals 15 residues. V was pared by 6 bases and J by 3 bases, with 7 bases of the junction left unmatched. From germline, CDR1 is MNHEY and CDR2 SVGAGI. CDR3 in DNA: TGTGCCAGCAGGCGTACCGGGACTAGCGGCTACGAGCAGTACTTC. Residues: CASRRTGTSGYEQYF.

The V call is TRBV30, the J call TRBJ2-1, with 9 bases lining up with TRBD2. The CDR3 loop spans 15 amino acids. Germline CDR1 is GTSNPN and CDR2 is SVGIG (reference sequence). V lost 2 bases, J lost 3 bases, and 5 bases stayed unmatched. The CDR3 DNA sequence: TGTGCCTGGAGTCGAGGCGGGGGGGGCTACAATGAGCAGTTCTTC. Translated: CAWSRGGGGYNEQFF.

The rearrangement links TRBV29-1 to TRBJ1-2; TRBD1 matches 7 bases. With V trimmed by 7 bases and J by 0 bases, 5 bases remained unmatched. From germline, CDR1 is SQVTM and CDR2 ANQGSEA. The CDR3 runs 13 residues. CDR3 DNA sequence: TGCAGCGGCGCGACAGGGACTAACTATGGCTACACCTTC. Translation: CSGATGTNYGYTF.

This chain's CDR3 is CASSRGWDEQFF. CDR3 DNA sequence: TGTGCCAGCAGCCGGGGGTGGGATGAGCAGTTCTTC. This sequence joins TRBV5-6 and TRBJ2-1; tentatively, D is TRBD2 (6 bases). The CDR3 covers 12 residues. Germline loops: CDR1 SGHDT, CDR2 YYEEEE. V shed 4 bases and J shed 8 bases, with 10 bases lying between them.

The V call is TRBV6-6, the J call TRBJ2-1, with 7 positions matching TRBD1. This CDR3 region has 14 residues. Germline loops: CDR1 MNHNY, CDR2 SVGAGI (reference sequence). V lost 2 bases, J lost 4 bases, and 2 bases stayed unmatched. As DNA, the CDR3 is TGTGCCAGCAGTTACGGCAGGGGGTACAATGAGCAGTTCTTC. It is translated as CASSYGRGYNEQFF.

This chain joins TRBV7-8 and TRBJ2-2; 9 nucleotides agree with TRBD2. The V gene end was trimmed by 3 bases and the J gene end by 5 bases; junction bases not matched to a gene: 4. This CDR3 has 15 amino acids. Germline CDR1 is SGHVS and CDR2 is FQNEAQ. CDR3 in amino acids: CASSFSGSLTGELFF. In DNA, the CDR3 is TGTGCCAGCAGCTTTAGCGGGAGTTTAACCGGGGAGCTGTTTTTT.

The chain links TRBV9 to TRBJ2-2, with D uncertain. The germline gives CDR1 SGDLS, CDR2 YYNGEE. This CDR3 region has 13 residues. Between the trimmed V and J ends, which lost 0 bases and 6 bases, there was a span of 6 bases. The CDR3 coding sequence is TGTGCCAGCAGCGTAGAAGTGGCCGGGGAGCTGTTTTTT. It codes for CASSVEVAGELFF.

This clone was counted ten times or more. The chain combines TRBV5-1 with TRBJ2-7, with TRBD1 matching over 8 bases. Germline CDR1 and CDR2: SGHRS and YFSETQ. V trimming: 0 bases; J trimming: 3 bases; junction bases outside the gene matches: 2. CDR3 length: 14 residues. CDR3 in DNA: TGCGCCAGCAGCTTGGGGACAGGGATCTACGAGCAGTACTTC. Translated: CASSLGTGIYEQYF.

J is TRBJ2-1 and V is TRBV5-1; D is undetermined. V was pared by 0 bases and J by 2 bases, with 12 bases between. The germline V gene has CDR1 SGHRS and CDR2 YFSETQ. The CDR3 sequence is 16 residues long. This CDR3 reads CASSLAPLPTYNEQFF. Written as DNA, the CDR3 is TGCGCCAGCAGCTTGGCCCCCCTACCAACCTACAATGAGCAGTTCTTC.

The chain couples TRBV7-9 to TRBJ2-7, with D perhaps TRBD2 (6 bases). The length of the CDR3 is 18 residues. Germline V CDR1 and CDR2: SEHNR, FQNEAQ (reference sequence). Trimming cost V 2 bases and J 0 bases, with 20 bases left between them. Written as DNA, the CDR3 is TGTGCCAGCAGCTTATCTTCCGAAGGGACTGGAAGCTCCTACGAGCAGTACTTC. It is translated as CASSLSSEGTGSSYEQYF.

Here the CDR3 DNA reads TGTGCCAGCAGTGAAGGACCGGTTGCAACTAATGAAAAACTGTTTTTT. Its translation: CASSEGPVATNEKLFF. The gene calls are TRBV13 and TRBJ1-4; the D is unclear. The V end lost 6 bases, the J end lost 0 bases, and 14 bases lay between the germline ends. The germline gives CDR1 PRHDT, CDR2 FYEKMQ (reference sequence). CDR3 length: 16 residues.

This clone was detected once. V is TRBV2 and J is TRBJ2-5; D ambiguous. Trimming took 7 bases from V and 5 from J, leaving 8 bases between them. CDR3 length: 11 amino acids. Germline V gene sequence: CDR1 SNHLY, CDR2 FYNNEI. The chain's CDR3 is CASTFGETQYF. The CDR3 DNA reads TGTGCCAGCACCTTTGGCGAGACCCAGTACTTC.

CDR3 sequence: CASSFGPGRTTGELFF. The CDR3 coding sequence is TGTGCCAGCAGCTTTGGGCCAGGGAGGACCACCGGGGAGCTGTTTTTT. This sequence joins TRBV7-9 and TRBJ2-2; a weak D match, TRBD2 (6 bases). CDR3 length: 16 residues. Germline V CDR1 and CDR2: SEHNR, FQNEAQ (reference sequence). The ends were cut back, 3 bases at V and 4 bases at J, with 15 bases in the middle.

The chain has TRBV5-1 and TRBJ2-1; 7 nucleotides line up with TRBD1. Trimming removed 0 bases from V and 6 bases from J; junction bases left unmatched: 6. Germline assignment: CDR1 SGHRS and CDR2 YFSETQ. The CDR3 is 15 amino acids. The CDR3 DNA reads as TGCGCCAGCAGCTTGGGGGTAGGGGGCGGCAATGAGCAGTTCTTC. Amino acid sequence: CASSLGVGGGNEQFF.

This chain joins TRBV5-6 and TRBJ2-7, with unresolved D. CDR3 length equals 13 residues. CDR1 is SGHDT, CDR2 YYEEEE, per germline. V shed 7 bases and J shed 0 bases, with 11 bases lying between them. The CDR3, as DNA: TGTGCCAGCGCTCGGGTGTACTCCTACGAGCAGTACTTC. Amino acid sequence: CASARVYSYEQYF.

The chain links TRBV20-1 to TRBJ1-1, with a tentative D call TRBD1 (6 bases). Germline CDR1 reads DFQATT; CDR2 reads SNEGSKA (reference sequence). The CDR3 is 11 residues long. V was pared by 5 bases and J by 10 bases, with 14 bases between. This CDR3 is CSAYRALGAFF. CDR3 nucleotide sequence: TGCAGTGCTTACAGGGCCCTGGGAGCTTTCTTT.

The rearrangement uses TRBV7-3 and TRBJ1-1, with 9 bases aligning to TRBD1. Per germline, CDR1 SGHTA and CDR2 FQGTGA. The J segment lost 5 bases and the V segment lost 4 bases, leaving 11 bases of the junction unmatched. The CDR3 has 16 amino acids. The CDR3 is CASSSRPGQGRTEAFF. The CDR3 DNA reads as TGTGCCAGCAGCTCCCGTCCGGGACAGGGTAGGACTGAAGCTTTCTTT.

The chain employs TRBV9 and TRBJ1-2; weak D call: TRBD1 (5 bases). The CDR3 contains 14 residues. Trimming left V 2 bases short and J 8 bases short, with 16 bases between. CDR1 is SGDLS and CDR2 is YYNGEE in the germline V gene. The CDR3, as DNA: TGTGCCAGCAGCGTGGTGGGGGAAGGTCCCGGCTACACCTTC. Protein sequence: CASSVVGEGPGYTF. Complete variable domain (other parts from reference TRBV9 and TRBJ1-2): DSGVTQTPKHLITATGQRVTLRCSPRSGDLSVYWYQQSLDQGLQFLIQYYNGEERAKGNILERFSAQQFPDLHSELNLSSLELGDSALYFCASSVVGEGPGYTFGSGTRLTVV.

The chain is built from TRBV7-9 and TRBJ2-7, with 7 bases fitting TRBD1. The CDR3 contains 11 residues. J gave up 7 bases and V 4 bases, and 1 base lay outside the gene matches. Germline CDR1 and CDR2: SEHNR and FQNEAQ (reference sequence). The CDR3 sequence is CASSSTGEQYF. CDR3 in DNA: TGTGCCAGCAGCTCGACAGGGGAGCAGTACTTC.